One sample yielded the 24 T cell receptor beta chains listed below, sequenced in a study of T-cell reconstitution after alpha-beta-depleted transplantation in children. Unique molecular identifiers were incorporated into the prepared TCRbeta library. TCRdb re-derived calls from the PCR reads in MiXCR, one entry per CDR3 protein. This sample carries approximately 650,000 distinct CDR3 sequences, around 13% of them seen once, and the ten largest clones take 0.79%. The source was PBMCs, collected before TCRalphabeta/CD19-depleted stem cell transplant. All receptors derive from a girl aged 2 to 10 with congenital amegakaryocytic thrombocytopenia, due to receive a stem cell transplant.

Only a few counts were recorded for this clonotype. The genes are TRBV27 and TRBJ1-4, with D possibly being TRBD1 (5 bases). The CDR3 has 14 amino acids. CDR1 is MNHEY and CDR2 is SMNVEV in the germline V gene (reference sequence). Trimming cost V 5 bases and J 8 bases, with 15 bases left between them. This CDR3 is CASSIDSVGEKLFF. The CDR3 DNA reads as TGTGCCAGCAGTATCGACAGCGTTGGGGAAAAACTGTTTTTT.

The V gene is TRBV7-9, the J gene TRBJ2-3; D possibly corresponds to TRBD2 (5 bases). Trimming took off 3 bases at V and 3 bases at J, with 13 bases between the two ends. Germline CDR1 SEHNR, CDR2 FQNEAQ (reference sequence). The CDR3 runs 15 residues. CDR3 region: CASSLTTRGTDTQYF. CDR3 DNA: TGTGCCAGCAGCTTGACTACCAGAGGGACAGATACGCAGTATTTT.

Many counts were recorded for this clonotype. The V call is TRBV28, the J call TRBJ1-4, with 10 bases matching TRBD1. This CDR3 has 15 amino acids. CDR1 is MDHEN, CDR2 SYDVKM, per germline. The V gene end was trimmed by 5 bases and the J gene end by 8 bases; junction bases not matched to a gene: 8. The DNA of the CDR3 is TGTGCCAGCAGTACTGCCGGGACAGGGGACGAAAAACTGTTTTTT. It yields the protein CASSTAGTGDEKLFF.

J is TRBJ2-3 and V is TRBV14, with TRBD2 as a possible D gene (6 bases). The CDR3 extends over 15 amino acids. Germline V gene lookup returns CDR1 SGHDN and CDR2 FVKESK. Trimming left V 5 bases short and J 4 bases short, with 16 bases between. The DNA for the CDR3 is TGTGCCAGCAGCAATCGGGAGTCTCGCCCAGATACGCAGTATTTT. This encodes CASSNRESRPDTQYF.

The chain combines TRBV9 with TRBJ2-2, with D uncertain. The germline gives CDR1 SGDLS, CDR2 YYNGEE. V lost 0 bases to trimming and J lost 7 bases, with 13 bases between them. The CDR3 loop spans 15 amino acids. CDR3 nucleotide sequence: TGTGCCAGCAGCGTAGCTACCGGGTCGGACGGGGAGCTGTTTTTT. This sequence encodes CASSVATGSDGELFF.

V is TRBV12-3 or TRBV12-4 and J is TRBJ1-1, with TRBD1 matching 9 bases. The CDR3 has 12 residues. V dropped 9 bases and J dropped 11; count of bases not matched to a gene: 10. The CDR3, as DNA: TGTGCCAGTTGGACCGGGACAGGGAGGGCTTTCTTT. Translation gives CASWTGTGRAFF.

This clonotype was detected a few times. The gene calls are TRBV28 and TRBJ1-4; D gene ambiguous. CDR3 length equals 15 residues. The germline V gene encodes CDR1 MDHEN and CDR2 SYDVKM. V lost 4 bases, J lost 1 base, and 10 bases lay in between. The CDR3 DNA follows: TGTGCCAGCAGTTCCCGGACGGAAACTAATGAAAAACTGTTTTTT. Translating it yields CASSSRTETNEKLFF.

This clonotype was observed at least ten times. The chain links TRBV11-2 to TRBJ2-1; no reliable D call. V was trimmed by 8 bases and J by 6 bases, leaving 14 bases between them. The CDR3 spans 13 residues. Per the germline V gene, CDR1 is SGHAT and CDR2 is FQNNGV. The CDR3 DNA reads as TGTGCCAGCGGACGACTTTCTGCCAATGAGCAGTTCTTC. It translates to CASGRLSANEQFF. The full variable domain, its missing parts supplied by reference TRBV11-2 and TRBJ2-1, is EAGVAQSPRYKIIEKRQSVAFWCNPISGHATLYWYQQILGQGPKLLIQFQNNGVVDDSQLPKDRFSAERLKGVDSTLKIQPAKLEDSAVYLCASGRLSANEQFFGPGTRLTVL.

A few counts support this clonotype. This chain connects TRBV10-3 to TRBJ2-1; 9 bases fit TRBD2. The V and J ends lost 2 bases and 2 bases, in that order; junction bases with no gene match: 10. The CDR3 covers 18 residues. CDR1 and CDR2 (germline): ENHRY, SYGVKD. CDR3 sequence: CAISEQRPLAGTYNEQFF. The CDR3 nucleotides are TGTGCCATCAGTGAGCAACGACCACTAGCGGGTACCTACAATGAGCAGTTCTTC.

With regard to this clonotype: This may arise from a read error, as a much more abundant clone is one base away. A read error is likely, as this CDR3 ends without the conserved phenylalanine or tryptophan. This rearrangement joins TRBV10-3 to TRBJ2-7, with 7 nucleotides matching TRBD2. With V trimmed by 0 bases and J by 4 bases, 6 bases remained unmatched. The CDR3 is made up of 15 amino acids. Per germline, CDR1 ENHRY and CDR2 SYGVKD. For the CDR3, the DNA is TGTGCCATCAGTGAGTCGCCCGACGGGGGGTACGAGCAGTACTAC. Its protein is CAISESPDGGYEQYY.

There are a few counts of this clonotype. One end of the junction is discordant with germline, which a read error may explain. The V call is TRBV5-1, the J call TRBJ2-1, with 10 bases matching TRBD2. This CDR3 has 15 residues. CDR1 and CDR2 from the germline V gene are SGHRS and YFSETQ. The CDR3 region is CASSSRTSGHNEQFF. The CDR3 DNA follows: TGCGCCAGCAGCTCACGGACTAGCGGTCACAACGAGCAGTTCTTC.

This clonotype was detected ten times or more. The genes are TRBV5-1 and TRBJ2-1, with D perhaps TRBD2 (6 bases). The ends were cut back, 0 bases at V and 3 bases at J, with 7 bases in the middle. Per the germline V gene, CDR1 is SGHRS and CDR2 is YFSETQ. The CDR3 has 14 residues. CDR3 nucleotides: TGCGCCAGCAGCTTGGGACTAGGCTACAATGAGCAGTTCTTC. Residues: CASSLGLGYNEQFF.

At least ten counts were recorded for this clonotype. Relative to the germline gene, one junction end is altered; a read error may explain this. The chain has TRBV12-3 or TRBV12-4 and TRBJ2-1; 7 bases line up with TRBD2. The length of the CDR3 is 15 residues. The CDR3 is CASSVAGDGYNEQFF. DNA of the CDR3: TGTGCCAGCAGTGTAGCGGGCGACGGGTACAATGAGCAGTTCTTC.

This clonotype was recorded many times. V gene TRBV5-1 combines with J gene TRBJ1-5; 10 bases fit TRBD1. Germline V gene sequence: CDR1 SGHRS, CDR2 YFSETQ. V dropped 4 bases and J dropped 5; count of bases not matched to a gene: 3. CDR3 size: 14 residues. CDR3 DNA sequence: TGCGCCAGCAGCGCAGGACAGGGGGATCAGCCCCAGCATTTT. It encodes CASSAGQGDQPQHF.

J is TRBJ2-1 and V is TRBV25-1; TRBD2 matches at 9 bases. Germline V gene data show CDR1 as MGHDK and CDR2 as SYGVNS. The ends lost 3 bases at V and 4 bases at J; junction bases unmatched: 7. CDR3 length: 16 residues. CDR3 coding DNA: TGTGCCAGCAGTGATAGGTGGACTAGCGATTACAATGAGCAGTTCTTC. Encoded protein: CASSDRWTSDYNEQFF.

This clonotype was picked up many times. The V and J genes are TRBV28 and TRBJ2-1; TRBD1 agrees at 7 bases. Germline V lookup: CDR1 MDHEN, CDR2 SYDVKM. CDR3 length equals 14 residues. The ends lost 6 bases at V and 5 bases at J; junction bases unmatched: 7. CDR3: CASSEDRSNNEQFF. In nucleotides, the CDR3 is TGTGCCAGCAGCGAGGACAGGTCAAACAATGAGCAGTTCTTC.

This clonotype appeared many times. The chain has TRBV20-1 and TRBJ1-1, with D possibly TRBD1 on 5 matching bases. V was shortened by 6 bases and J by 7 bases, with 12 bases between the two germline ends. Per the germline V gene, CDR1 is DFQATT and CDR2 is SNEGSKA (reference sequence). The CDR3 runs 11 residues. CDR3 DNA: TGCAGTGCCACAGGAGTAAGTGAAGCTTTCTTT. The encoded protein is CSATGVSEAFF.

On this clonotype: Given a much more abundant clone one base away, this may be a read error. V and J are TRBV27 and TRBJ1-5; tentative D call: TRBD1 (5 bases). There are 15 residues in the CDR3. The germline V gene encodes CDR1 MNHEY and CDR2 SMNVEV (reference sequence). V lost 6 bases, J lost 5 bases, and 17 bases lay in between. In DNA, the CDR3 is TGTGCCAGCAGGCCCCTCGGCAAGGGGTATCAGCCCCAGCATTTT. Translation gives CASRPLGKGYQPQHF.

In this sample, this clonotype turned up many times. The genes are TRBV29-1 and TRBJ2-7, with TRBD2 matching over 11 bases. The CDR3 has 13 residues. CDR1 is SQVTM, CDR2 ANQGSEA, per germline. Trimming at V came to 5 bases and at J to 2 bases, leaving 2 bases not matched to a gene. CDR3 nucleotides: TGCAGCGTTCTAGCGGGAGGCCCCTACGAGCAGTACTTC. Its translation: CSVLAGGPYEQYF.

About this clonotype itself: A much larger clone lies a single base off, so this may be a read error. V usage is TRBV5-1 and J usage is TRBJ2-7; D remains ambiguous. This CDR3 is built from 14 residues. From germline, CDR1 is SGHRS and CDR2 YFSETQ. CDR3 residues: CASSLDPSVYELYF. CDR3 sequence (DNA): TGCGCCAGCAGCTTGGACCCATCCGTCTACGAGCTGTACTTC.

V usage is TRBV12-3 or TRBV12-4 and J usage is TRBJ2-3; D remains ambiguous. This CDR3 is built from 14 residues. V lost 10 bases and J 0 bases, leaving 14 bases between the germline ends. The CDR3 reads CAMFAYLSTDTQYF. The CDR3 DNA follows: TGTGCCATGTTTGCCTACCTAAGCACAGATACGCAGTATTTT.

In this sample, this clonotype turned up many times. The chain has TRBV5-1 and TRBJ2-3; perhaps TRBD2 as D (5 bases). V dropped 4 bases and J dropped 2 bases, with 23 bases sitting between them. CDR1 SGHRS and CDR2 YFSETQ come from the germline V gene. The CDR3 sequence is 18 residues long. CDR3 protein: CASSVTIHTRTATDTQYF. The DNA for the CDR3 is TGCGCCAGCAGCGTTACCATCCATACTAGAACAGCCACAGATACGCAGTATTTT.

This clonotype was seen at least ten times. The chain joins TRBV5-4 to TRBJ2-7; D may be TRBD1 or TRBD2 (5 bases each). The ends were cut back, 4 bases at V and 7 bases at J, with 24 bases in the middle. Germline CDR1 reads SGHNT; CDR2 reads YYREEE (reference sequence). The CDR3 sequence is 16 residues long. In nucleotides, the CDR3 is TGTGCCAGCAGCCCGGATGCTTGGGGACCCCCTGAGGAGCAGTACTTC. Its translation: CASSPDAWGPPEEQYF.

This clonotype has only a few counts. The chain uses TRBV30 and TRBJ1-2; 9 bases are shared with TRBD1. Looked up from germline, CDR1 is GTSNPN and CDR2 is SVGIG (reference sequence). V was pared by 4 bases and J by 3 bases, with 9 bases of the junction left unmatched. The CDR3 has 15 amino acids. CDR3 DNA sequence: TGTGCCTGGATCGGACAGGGGCGAACCCACTATGGCTACACCTTC. It is translated as CAWIGQGRTHYGYTF.